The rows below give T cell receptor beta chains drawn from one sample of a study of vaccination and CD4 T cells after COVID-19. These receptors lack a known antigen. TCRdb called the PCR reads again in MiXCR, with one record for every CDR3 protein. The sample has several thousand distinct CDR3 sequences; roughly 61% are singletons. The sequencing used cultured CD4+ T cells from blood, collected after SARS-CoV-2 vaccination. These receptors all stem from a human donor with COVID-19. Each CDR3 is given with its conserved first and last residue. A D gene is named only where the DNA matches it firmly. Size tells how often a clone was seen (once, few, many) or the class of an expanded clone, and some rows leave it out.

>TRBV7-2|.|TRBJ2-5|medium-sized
TGTGCCAGCAGCCCCCAAGAGACCCAGTACTTC
CASSPQETQYF
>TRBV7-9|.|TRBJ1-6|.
TGTGCCAGCAGCTTGAGGGATTCACCCCTCCACTTT
CASSLRDSPLHF
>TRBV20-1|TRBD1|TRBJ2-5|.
TGCAGTGCTAGAGGGGACAGGCTGATGTACTTC
CSARGDRLMYF
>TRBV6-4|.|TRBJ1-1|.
TGTGCCAGCAAAGGCCTCGGGGCCACTGAAGCTTTCTTT
CASKGLGATEAFF
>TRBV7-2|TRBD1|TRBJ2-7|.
TGTGCCAGCAGCCAGGACAGGGGCACCTACGAGCAGTACTTC
CASSQDRGTYEQYF
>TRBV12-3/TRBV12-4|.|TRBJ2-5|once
TGTGCCAGCAGTTACCCTAGGGGACGGGAGACCCAGTACTTC
CASSYPRGRETQYF
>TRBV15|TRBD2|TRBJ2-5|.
TGTGCCACCCAAGGCCAGCGGGGGGGTTTCCAAGAGACCCAGTACTTC
CATQGQRGGFQETQYF
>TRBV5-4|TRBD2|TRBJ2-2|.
TGTGCCAGCAGAAACGGCGGGGGGGCCGGGGAGCTGTTTTTT
CASRNGGGAGELFF
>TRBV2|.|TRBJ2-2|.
TGTGCCAGCATAGGGGTAACCGGGGAGCTGTTTTTT
CASIGVTGELFF
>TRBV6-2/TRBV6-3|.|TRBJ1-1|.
TGTGCCAGCAGCTGGTCCGGTGGCACTGAAGCTTTCTTT
CASSWSGGTEAFF
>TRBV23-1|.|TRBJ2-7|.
TGCGCCAGCACTCGACAGTTGTTGTCCAAGTACGAGCAGTACTTC
CASTRQLLSKYEQYF
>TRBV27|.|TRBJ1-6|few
TGTGCCAGCACTCCGGGTGGGGGGTTTGATTCACCCCTCCACTTT
CASTPGGGFDSPLHF
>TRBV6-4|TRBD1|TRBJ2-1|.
TGTGCCAGCAGTGTGGTCGGCAGGGGGCAAGACAATGAGCAGTTCTTC
CASSVVGRGQDNEQFF
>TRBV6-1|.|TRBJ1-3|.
TGTGCCAGCAGTGATGGGAGGGACAACTTTGGAAACACCATATATTTT
CASSDGRDNFGNTIYF
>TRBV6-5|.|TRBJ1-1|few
TGTGCCAGCAGTTACGAGGGTCGTGGGACTGAAGCTTTCTTT
CASSYEGRGTEAFF
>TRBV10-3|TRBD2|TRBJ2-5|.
TGTGCCATAAAAATTAGCGGGGGGGCATCGGAGACCCAGTACTTC
CAIKISGGASETQYF
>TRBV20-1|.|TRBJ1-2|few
TGCAGTGCTTACGGTTTATCTAACGGCTACACCTTC
CSAYGLSNGYTF
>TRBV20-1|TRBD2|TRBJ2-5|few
TGCAGTGCTCCGAGACCTAGCGGGGGGGAAGAGACCCAGTACTTC
CSAPRPSGGEETQYF
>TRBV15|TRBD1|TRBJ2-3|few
TGTGCCACCAGCCAGCGGGACAGGGGGCTTCGTGGCACAGATACGCAGTATTTT
CATSQRDRGLRGTDTQYF
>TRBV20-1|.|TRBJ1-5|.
TGCAGTGCTAGAGATGGGGCGGAAAATCAGCCCCAGCATTTT
CSARDGAENQPQHF
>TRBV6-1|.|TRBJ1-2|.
TGTGCCAGCAGTGACACGCAGGGGTATGGCTACACCTTC
CASSDTQGYGYTF
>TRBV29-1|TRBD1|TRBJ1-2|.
TGCAGCGTTGAACCAGGGGGGAACGGCTACACCTTC
CSVEPGGNGYTF
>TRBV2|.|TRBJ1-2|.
TGTGCCGGGACGGAAGGGGGGTTACGTGGCTACACCTTC
CAGTEGGLRGYTF
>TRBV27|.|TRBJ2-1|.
TGTGCCAGCAGTGTGCAGGGCTCCTACAATGAGCAGTTCTTC
CASSVQGSYNEQFF
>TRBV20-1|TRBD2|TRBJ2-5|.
TGCAGTGCTAGTGCCAGCGGGGCCCAAGAGACCCAGTACTTC
CSASASGAQETQYF